This T cell receptor beta chain was captured in a study of regulatory T cells in long-lasting Graves disease. Study-level points and caveats: Newly diagnosed disease favored TRBV20-1 and TRBJ2-1 over persistent disease.

Time point indicated: newly diagnosed GD, antithyroid drugs for less than 3 months. PBMCs provided the RNA from which the TCR library was made. Patients met American Thyroid Association criteria for Graves' disease. In its sample, this clonotype was seen a few times. Its matching antigen is unknown. Combining iRepertoire HTBI primers with Arm-PCR of CDR3 regions, the authors built TCR beta libraries. TCRdb independently ran MiXCR on the multiplex PCR reads; one entry per CDR3 protein. This sample has approximately 470,000 distinct CDR3 sequences; 15% to 20% occur once, and the top ten carry less than 15%. The V segment lost 5 bases and the J segment 2 bases; nucleotides outside the gene matches: 11. The CDR3 contains 16 residues. These same data were also listed under a study on T cells in Graves' hyperthyroidism and ophthalmopathy.

The rearrangement uses TRBV12-3 or TRBV12-4 and TRBJ2-5; 7 positions match TRBD1. This sample comprised peripheral blood mononuclear cells (PBMCs), obtained at new diagnosis, from a patient treated with antithyroid drugs. The sequence was obtained from a man between 40 and 49 years old with Graves disease. CDR3 sequence: CASSADRWSSQETQYF. The CDR3 coding sequence is TGTGCCAGCAGTGCGGACAGGTGGAGCTCTCAAGAGACCCAGTACTTC.